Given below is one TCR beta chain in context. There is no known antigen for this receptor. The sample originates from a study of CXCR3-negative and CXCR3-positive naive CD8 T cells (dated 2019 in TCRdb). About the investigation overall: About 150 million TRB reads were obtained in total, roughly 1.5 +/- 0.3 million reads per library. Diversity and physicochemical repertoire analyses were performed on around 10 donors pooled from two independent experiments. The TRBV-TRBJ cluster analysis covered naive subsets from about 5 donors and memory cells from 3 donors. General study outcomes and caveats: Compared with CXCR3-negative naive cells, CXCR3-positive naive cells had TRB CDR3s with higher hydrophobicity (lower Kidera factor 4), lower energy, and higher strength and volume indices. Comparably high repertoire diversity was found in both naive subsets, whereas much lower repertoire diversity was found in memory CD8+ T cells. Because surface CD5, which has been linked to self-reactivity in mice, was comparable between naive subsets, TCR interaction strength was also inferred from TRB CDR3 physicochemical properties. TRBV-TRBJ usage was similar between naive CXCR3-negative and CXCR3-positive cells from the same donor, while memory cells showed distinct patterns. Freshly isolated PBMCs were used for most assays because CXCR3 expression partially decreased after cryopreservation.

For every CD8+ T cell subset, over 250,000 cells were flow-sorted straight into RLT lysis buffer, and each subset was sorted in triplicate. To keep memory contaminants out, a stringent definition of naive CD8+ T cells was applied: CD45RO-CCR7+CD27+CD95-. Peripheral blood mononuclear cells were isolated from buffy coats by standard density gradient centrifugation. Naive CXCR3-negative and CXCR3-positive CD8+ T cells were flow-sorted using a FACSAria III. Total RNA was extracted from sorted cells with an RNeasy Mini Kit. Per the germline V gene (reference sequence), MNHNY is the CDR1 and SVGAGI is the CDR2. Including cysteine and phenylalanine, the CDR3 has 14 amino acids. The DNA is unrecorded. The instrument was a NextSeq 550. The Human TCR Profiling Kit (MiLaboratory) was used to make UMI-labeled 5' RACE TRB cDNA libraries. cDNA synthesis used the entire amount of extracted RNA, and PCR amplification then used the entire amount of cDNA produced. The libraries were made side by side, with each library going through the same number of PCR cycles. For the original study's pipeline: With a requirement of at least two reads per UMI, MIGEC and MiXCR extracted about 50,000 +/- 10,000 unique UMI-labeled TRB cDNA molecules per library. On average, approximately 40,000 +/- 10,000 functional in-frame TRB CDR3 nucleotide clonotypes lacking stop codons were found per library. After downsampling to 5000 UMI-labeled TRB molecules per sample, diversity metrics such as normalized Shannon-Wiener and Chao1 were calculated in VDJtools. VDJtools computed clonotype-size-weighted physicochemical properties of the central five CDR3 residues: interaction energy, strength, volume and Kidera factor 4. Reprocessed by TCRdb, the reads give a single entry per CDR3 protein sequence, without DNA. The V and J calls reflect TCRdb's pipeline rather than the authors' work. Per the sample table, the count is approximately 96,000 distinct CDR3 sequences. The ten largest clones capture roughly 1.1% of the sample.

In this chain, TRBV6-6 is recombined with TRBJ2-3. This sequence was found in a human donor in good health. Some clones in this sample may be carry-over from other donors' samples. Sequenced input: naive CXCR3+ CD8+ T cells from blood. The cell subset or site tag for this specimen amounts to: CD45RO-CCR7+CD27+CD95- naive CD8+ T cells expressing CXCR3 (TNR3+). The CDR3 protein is CTSSSHGSTDTQYF.